The 15 T cell receptor beta chains below all came from one sample that was sequenced in a study of shared clonotypes between healthy human individuals. Clones were read by immunoSEQ multiplex PCR, and TCRdb kept only the in-frame ones, dropping some. Among approximately 2.3 million clones listed, roughly 93% were seen once. The source material was naive CD4+ T cells from PBMCs. As for subset: CD45RA+ positively selected. These receptors were obtained from a man between 18 and 35 years old in good health. Some clones in this sample may be carry-over from other donors' samples.

The V call is TRBV13, the J call TRBJ1-2; D perhaps matches TRBD1 (5 bases). The CDR3 consists of 14 residues. Trimming stripped 0 bases from V and 8 bases from J, with 13 bases between. The germline V gene encodes CDR1 PRHDT and CDR2 FYEKMQ (reference sequence). CDR3 DNA: TGTGCCAGCAGCTTAGGTGTCAGGGATTACGGCTACACCTTC. Residues: CASSLGVRDYGYTF.

The CDR3 is CAIGGGVGLQTQYF. CDR3 nucleotide sequence: TGTGCCATCGGCGGGGGAGTTGGGTTACAGACCCAGTACTTC. V is TRBV9 and J is TRBJ2-5; 7 positions agree with TRBD2. This CDR3 contains 14 residues. Trimming at V came to 9 bases and at J to 6 bases, leaving 14 bases not matched to a gene. Germline V lookup: CDR1 SGDLS, CDR2 YYNGEE.

This chain connects TRBV5-6 to TRBJ1-5; D ambiguous. The CDR3 contains 15 residues. Looked up from germline, CDR1 is SGHDT and CDR2 is YYEEEE. V shed 0 bases and J shed 2 bases, with 9 bases lying between them. The chain's CDR3 is CASSLGSGGNQPQHF. CDR3 coding DNA: TGTGCCAGCAGCTTGGGCAGCGGCGGCAATCAGCCCCAGCATTTT.

This clone came up once. J is TRBJ2-3 and V is TRBV7-2, with TRBD2 identical over 9 bases. V lost 5 bases, J lost 2 bases, and 11 bases stayed unmatched. The length of the CDR3 is 17 residues. Germline loops: CDR1 SGHTA, CDR2 FQGNSA. The CDR3, as DNA: TGTGCCAGCAGCCTTCGTTCTAGCGGGGTGCCCACAGATACGCAGTATTTT. Translating it yields CASSLRSSGVPTDTQYF.

The rearrangement uses TRBV25-1 and TRBJ1-3, with D uncertain. This CDR3 is 11 amino acids long. Germline values: CDR1 MGHDK, CDR2 SYGVNS. V lost 6 bases, J lost 7 bases, and 7 bases lay in between. This CDR3 reads CASSEGNTIYF. CDR3 nucleotide sequence: TGTGCCAGCAGCGAAGGGAACACCATATATTTT.

In this sample, this clone turned up a few times. The chain carries TRBV29-1 and TRBJ1-1; D not resolved. V was shortened by 0 bases and J by 9 bases, with 14 bases between the two germline ends. The CDR3 runs 13 residues. Germline V lookup: CDR1 SQVTM, CDR2 ANQGSEA. DNA for the CDR3: TGCAGCGTTGAAGATCTTCAAAGGACTAAAGCTTTCTTT. Translation gives CSVEDLQRTKAFF.

The CDR3 sequence is CASSALGGRRTNTEAFF. As DNA, the CDR3 is TGTGCCAGCAGCGCTTTAGGTGGACGACGAACAAACACTGAAGCTTTCTTT. The chain combines TRBV9 with TRBJ1-1; D call uncertain. The CDR3 contains 17 residues. Between the trimmed V and J ends, which lost 3 bases and 2 bases, there was a span of 20 bases. Per the germline V gene, CDR1 is SGDLS and CDR2 is YYNGEE.

The chain uses TRBV5-1 and TRBJ1-1; D is perhaps TRBD1 (5 bases). CDR3 length equals 14 residues. Germline V gives CDR1 SGHRS, CDR2 YFSETQ. Trimming removed 0 bases at V and 5 bases at J, with 11 bases between. The CDR3 region is CASSLEIRGTEAFF. The CDR3, as DNA: TGCGCCAGCAGCTTGGAAATAAGGGGTACTGAAGCTTTCTTT.

This chain links TRBV7-2 with TRBJ2-3, with TRBD2 identical over 9 bases. Germline V gene sequence: CDR1 SGHTA, CDR2 FQGNSA. This CDR3 region has 16 residues. Trimming cost V 5 bases and J 3 bases; bases outside gene matches: 9. The CDR3 DNA is TGTGCCAGCAGCCTCCAGCCGGGACTAGCAACAGATACGCAGTATTTT. It translates to CASSLQPGLATDTQYF. The full variable domain, in which reference TRBV7-2 and TRBJ2-3 provide the parts outside the CDR3, is GAGVSQSPSNKVTEKGKDVELRCDPISGHTALYWYRQSLGQGLEFLIYFQGNSAPDKSGLPSDRFSAERTGGSVSTLTIQRTQQEDSAVYLCASSLQPGLATDTQYFGPGTRLTVL.

V and J are TRBV7-2 and TRBJ2-2, with D tentatively TRBD2 (6 bases). Trimming took 5 bases from V and 5 from J, leaving 15 bases between them. This CDR3 region has 15 residues. Germline CDR1 reads SGHTA; CDR2 reads FQGNSA. As DNA, the CDR3 is TGTGCCAGCAGCCGACCGGGACTCCAAACCGGGGAGCTGTTTTTT. It yields the protein CASSRPGLQTGELFF.

This clone came up a few times. The chain has TRBV6-5 and TRBJ1-1; no reliable D call. Trimming shortened V by 2 bases and J by 11 bases, and 6 bases separated the two germline ends. CDR3 length: 10 residues. Germline V gives CDR1 MNHEY, CDR2 SVGAGI. This chain's CDR3 is CASSYRVAFF. CDR3 DNA: TGTGCCAGCAGTTACAGGGTCGCTTTCTTT.

The chain couples TRBV7-8 to TRBJ2-7; perhaps TRBD1 as D (6 bases). The CDR3 consists of 14 residues. V gave up 5 bases and J gave up 0 bases, with 11 bases separating them. Germline CDR1 and CDR2: SGHVS and FQNEAQ. The CDR3 nucleotides read TGTGCCAGCAGCCTCCGGGACAACTCCTACGAGCAGTACTTC. It encodes CASSLRDNSYEQYF.

The chain is built from TRBV29-1 and TRBJ1-3, with D unresolved. The CDR3 spans 13 residues. V was cut by 6 bases and J by 0 bases, with 9 bases left in between. The V gene's germline CDR1 is SQVTM and CDR2 ANQGSEA. The CDR3 loop is CSVALNSGNTIYF. The CDR3 DNA is TGCAGCGTGGCCCTTAACTCTGGAAACACCATATATTTT.

The chain employs TRBV6-5 and TRBJ1-1, with D possibly matching TRBD1 (6 bases). This CDR3 is 13 amino acids long. Germline assignment: CDR1 MNHEY and CDR2 SVGAGI. Trimming removed 5 bases from V and 4 bases from J, with 11 bases in between. CDR3: CASSQNRATEAFF. The CDR3 bases are TGTGCCAGCAGTCAGAACAGGGCCACTGAAGCTTTCTTT.

V gene TRBV14 combines with J gene TRBJ2-4; D not resolved. Germline CDR1 is SGHDN and CDR2 is FVKESK. V gave up 1 base and J gave up 0 bases, with 10 bases separating them. The CDR3 has 16 amino acids. CDR3 nucleotide sequence: TGTGCCAGCAGCCAAGGACCCGGAAGAGCCAAAAACATTCAGTACTTC. This sequence encodes CASSQGPGRAKNIQYF.